Listed here are 20 T cell receptor beta chains from one sample, sequenced in a study of T-cell reconstitution after alpha-beta-depleted transplantation in children. Unique molecular identifiers were built into the TCRbeta library. TCRdb used MiXCR to reprocess the PCR reads, holding one entry per CDR3 protein. This sample has hundreds of thousands of distinct CDR3 sequences, with 10% to 15% found just once. The source was PBMCs, mostly from graft donor cells, collected 360 days after TCRalphabeta/CD19-depleted stem cell transplant. All receptors derive from a male patient younger than 18 who had a stem cell transplant for acute myeloid leukemia, so the T cells may come from the graft donor.

The V call is TRBV20-1, the J call TRBJ2-5, with 8 bases that match TRBD2. CDR3 size: 14 residues. Per germline, CDR1 DFQATT and CDR2 SNEGSKA (reference sequence). Unmatched junction bases numbered 11, after V lost 6 bases and J lost 5 bases. The CDR3 DNA follows: TGCAGTGCCGCGATAGCGGGACGTCTGGAGACCCAGTACTTC. It encodes CSAAIAGRLETQYF.

This clonotype was observed at least ten times. This rearrangement joins TRBV28 to TRBJ2-1; a possible D gene is TRBD1 (6 bases). The V gene lost 2 bases and the J gene lost 12 bases, with 8 bases spanning the gap. Germline-derived CDR1 and CDR2 are MDHEN and SYDVKM. There are 11 residues in the CDR3. Here the CDR3 reads CASSLRGGQFF. As DNA, the CDR3 is TGTGCCAGCAGTTTAAGAGGGGGGCAGTTCTTC.

The CDR3 here is CASSYTGAGSSYEQYF. The DNA of the CDR3 is TGTGCCAGCAGTTACACCGGGGCGGGGAGCTCCTACGAGCAGTACTTC. J is TRBJ2-7 and V is TRBV6-5, with a possible D match to TRBD2 (6 bases). The CDR3 extends over 16 amino acids. With 2 bases removed from V and 0 bases from J, the gap between germline ends came to 14 bases. Germline lookup yields CDR1 MNHEY and CDR2 SVGAGI.

V gene TRBV12-3 or TRBV12-4 combines with J gene TRBJ2-2, with 10 bases that match TRBD1. This CDR3 comprises 16 residues. J was trimmed by 4 bases and V by 9 bases; bases with no gene match: 11. The CDR3, as DNA: TGTGCCAGTATAACCCGGGGACAGGGGCCCACCGGGGAGCTGTTTTTT. This codes for CASITRGQGPTGELFF.

The V gene is TRBV5-1, the J gene TRBJ2-7; TRBD2 matches at 8 bases. Germline CDR1 is SGHRS and CDR2 is YFSETQ. The CDR3 has 15 amino acids. After removal of 0 bases from V and 6 bases from J, the junction contained 8 bases not matched to a gene. The CDR3 is CASSLDYPSGFEQYF. Here the CDR3 DNA reads TGCGCCAGCAGCTTGGATTACCCTAGCGGGTTCGAGCAGTACTTC.

This clonotype was detected ten times or more. The CDR3 region has the DNA TGTGCCAGCAGCTTCTCTAGCGGGAGTACCGGGGAGCTGTTTTTT. This codes for CASSFSSGSTGELFF. The chain employs TRBV7-3 and TRBJ2-2, with TRBD2 identical over 10 bases. The CDR3 totals 15 residues. CDR1 SGHTA and CDR2 FQGTGA come from the germline V gene. Unmatched junction bases numbered 3, after V lost 3 bases and J lost 5 bases.

This clonotype has only a few counts. This chain uses TRBV9 with TRBJ1-2; D is uncertain. Germline lookup yields CDR1 SGDLS and CDR2 YYNGEE. This CDR3 is 15 amino acids long. V shed 0 bases and J shed 0 bases, with 9 bases lying between them. The CDR3 loop reads CASSVEGRPNYGYTF. The CDR3 nucleotides read TGTGCCAGCAGCGTAGAAGGGAGGCCTAACTATGGCTACACCTTC.

The CDR3 DNA follows: TGCGCCAGCAGCCGGTACGGGACAGTTATCTCTGGGGCCAACGTCCTGACTTTC. It translates to CASSRYGTVISGANVLTF. The genes are TRBV4-3 and TRBJ2-6, with 7 positions matching TRBD1. V was clipped by 4 bases and J by 0 bases; unmatched bases: 9. There are 18 residues in the CDR3. CDR1 and CDR2 (germline): LGHNA, YSLEER.

A few counts support this clonotype. This chain connects TRBV15 to TRBJ1-1; D not certain. The CDR3 is made up of 17 amino acids. V was trimmed by 1 base and J by 1 base, leaving 16 bases between them. Germline values: CDR1 LNHNV, CDR2 YYDKDF (reference sequence). As DNA, the CDR3 is TGTGCCACCAGCAGAGGCCCCATCGGTATTGGGAACACTGAAGCTTTCTTT. Its translation: CATSRGPIGIGNTEAFF.

This clonotype has at least ten counts. The chain combines TRBV6-5 with TRBJ1-1; D perhaps matches TRBD1 (6 bases). CDR3 size: 17 residues. V dropped 5 bases and J dropped 0 bases, with 19 bases sitting between them. CDR1 MNHEY and CDR2 SVGAGI come from the germline V gene. The CDR3 loop reads CASSPPRGDSLNTEAFF. CDR3 DNA sequence: TGTGCCAGCAGTCCCCCCAGGGGCGATTCCTTGAACACTGAAGCTTTCTTT.

This clonotype showed up many times. The chain uses TRBV11-2 and TRBJ2-1; 11 positions agree with TRBD2. V lost 5 bases and J lost 4; bases outside the gene matches: 16. CDR3 size: 19 residues. The germline V gene encodes CDR1 SGHAT and CDR2 FQNNGV. In DNA, the CDR3 is TGTGCCAGCAGCCCATTCGGTCTAGCGGGAGGCAACAGTTACAATGAGCAGTTCTTC. Amino acids: CASSPFGLAGGNSYNEQFF. The full variable domain, rest sourced from reference TRBV11-2 and TRBJ2-1, is EAGVAQSPRYKIIEKRQSVAFWCNPISGHATLYWYQQILGQGPKLLIQFQNNGVVDDSQLPKDRFSAERLKGVDSTLKIQPAKLEDSAVYLCASSPFGLAGGNSYNEQFFGPGTRLTVL.

This clonotype occurred many times. CDR3 in DNA: TGTGCCAGCAGCCACCTAGCGGGGGTATCCTACGAGCAGTACTTC. It translates to CASSHLAGVSYEQYF. The V and J genes are TRBV3-1 and TRBJ2-7, with 10 bases that match TRBD2. Germline CDR1 is LGHDT and CDR2 is YNNKEL (reference sequence). The CDR3 runs to 15 residues. Trimming at V came to 3 bases and at J to 1 base, leaving 3 bases not matched to a gene.

The rearrangement uses TRBV3-1 and TRBJ2-2; TRBD2 agrees at 14 bases. The CDR3 spans 16 residues. V was pared by 5 bases and J by 4 bases, with 3 bases of the junction left unmatched. CDR1 LGHDT and CDR2 YNNKEL come from the germline V gene (reference sequence). CDR3 amino acids: CASSGTSGSGTGELFF. The CDR3 region has the DNA TGTGCCAGCAGCGGGACTAGCGGGAGCGGCACCGGGGAGCTGTTTTTT.

The chain employs TRBV20-1 and TRBJ2-5; D is tentatively TRBD1 or TRBD2 (6 bases each). The CDR3 consists of 14 residues. CDR1 DFQATT and CDR2 SNEGSKA come from the germline V gene (reference sequence). The chain's CDR3 is CGSQGRLEGGTQYF. CDR3 coding DNA: TGCGGTTCCCAGGGGCGGTTGGAGGGGGGGACCCAGTACTTC.

The sample holds many counts of this clonotype. This chain uses TRBV7-8 with TRBJ1-1, with 7 bases aligning to TRBD1. V dropped 4 bases and J dropped 1; count of bases not matched to a gene: 15. Germline assignment: CDR1 SGHVS and CDR2 FQNEAQ. This CDR3 region has 18 residues. The CDR3 DNA sequence: TGTGCCAGCAGCTCGATCGAGGGGGCATGGGAGAGGAACACTGAAGCTTTCTTT. Translation gives CASSSIEGAWERNTEAFF.

With regard to this clonotype: This sequence may be a read error, since a much larger clone differs from it by one base. The chain carries TRBV6-1 and TRBJ2-7; D is uncertain. This CDR3 is built from 14 residues. Germline V gene data show CDR1 as MNHNS and CDR2 as SASEGT. The CDR3 nucleotides are TGTGTCAGCAGCCGCTCGGTCCAAAGCTACGAGCAGTACTTC. Its protein product is CVSSRSVQSYEQYF.

The chain uses TRBV3-1 and TRBJ1-2; the D gene is possibly TRBD1 (5 bases). The CDR3 spans 17 residues. CDR1 LGHDT and CDR2 YNNKEL come from the germline V gene (reference sequence). V was trimmed by 4 bases and J by 4 bases, leaving 22 bases between them. CDR3 DNA: TGTGCCAGCAGCCTCGAGGTGGGGCGCCTGGGGAGCTATGGCTACACCTTC. Its translation: CASSLEVGRLGSYGYTF.

The V gene is TRBV12-3 or TRBV12-4, the J gene TRBJ2-7; TRBD2 aligns across 11 bases. The CDR3 is made up of 16 amino acids. The J segment lost 2 bases and the V segment lost 6 bases, leaving 9 bases of the junction unmatched. The CDR3, as DNA: TGTGCCAGCAGGCCATCGGGGGGACTAGCGGCCTACGAGCAGTACTTC. Protein sequence: CASRPSGGLAAYEQYF.

This clonotype was observed a handful of times. This chain connects TRBV7-9 to TRBJ1-2; 8 bases fit TRBD1. J lost 7 bases, V lost 7 bases, and 11 bases had no gene match. This CDR3 has 14 amino acids. CDR1 is SEHNR, CDR2 FQNEAQ, per germline (reference sequence). This CDR3 is CASTVDRDDGGYTF. The DNA for the CDR3 is TGTGCCAGCACCGTGGACAGGGATGACGGTGGCTACACCTTC.

The table lists this clonotype with a few counts. The chain employs TRBV5-1 and TRBJ2-1; TRBD2 aligns across 12 bases. Germline CDR1 SGHRS, CDR2 YFSETQ. The CDR3 totals 15 residues. V shed 1 base and J 9 bases; nucleotides not matched to a gene: 5. CDR3 loop: CASSLLPSGRGEQFF. The CDR3 DNA reads TGCGCCAGCAGCTTGTTGCCTAGCGGGAGGGGTGAGCAGTTCTTC.